Presented here are 5 T cell receptor beta chains from one specimen sequenced in a study of glioma-infiltrating T cells after dendritic cell vaccination. Assay: immunoSEQ multiplex PCR; the TCRdb copy retains only in-frame clones and omits some. The data contain about 82,000 clones, 80% to 90% of them singletons. The source was blood, collected before dendritic cell vaccination. The receptors were gathered from a human donor with glioblastoma.

This chain links TRBV2 with TRBJ2-2; D gene unclear. The length of the CDR3 is 13 residues. Per the germline V gene, CDR1 is SNHLY and CDR2 is FYNNEI. The V end lost 5 bases, the J end lost 6 bases, and 10 bases lay between the germline ends. CDR3 DNA sequence: TGTGCCAGCAGTCAAGGGCACCCCGGGGAGCTGTTTTTT. Its protein product is CASSQGHPGELFF.

The CDR3 DNA is TGCGCCAGCAGCTTGGGACAGGGGGCTGCAGAGACCCAGTACTTC. Residues: CASSLGQGAAETQYF. The chain combines TRBV5-1 with TRBJ2-5, with 10 nucleotides matching TRBD1. CDR3 length: 15 residues. V gave up 0 bases and J gave up 4 bases; unmatched junction bases: 3. Looked up from germline, CDR1 is SGHRS and CDR2 is YFSETQ.

The rearrangement uses TRBV7-9 and TRBJ1-1; 7 positions match TRBD1. The CDR3 is 14 amino acids. From germline, CDR1 is SEHNR and CDR2 FQNEAQ (reference sequence). Unmatched junction bases numbered 3, after V lost 2 bases and J lost 3 bases. CDR3 nucleotide sequence: TGTGCCAGCAGCTTACAGGGGGGAGACACTGAAGCTTTCTTT. Translating gives CASSLQGGDTEAFF.

V usage is TRBV7-9 and J usage is TRBJ1-1; D is undetermined. The CDR3 has 13 residues. Per the germline V gene, CDR1 is SEHNR and CDR2 is FQNEAQ (reference sequence). Trimming took 1 base from V and 2 from J, leaving 5 bases between them. Written as DNA, the CDR3 is TGTGCCAGCAGCTTAGGTTCAAACACTGAAGCTTTCTTT. Translation gives CASSLGSNTEAFF.

V and J are TRBV27 and TRBJ1-1; 8 nucleotides agree with TRBD1. V shed 6 bases, J shed 6 bases, and the junction held 6 bases outside the gene matches. The CDR3 contains 13 residues. Germline assignment: CDR1 MNHEY and CDR2 SMNVEV (reference sequence). Written as DNA, the CDR3 is TGTGCCAGCAGACCGGCAGGGGGCGCTGAAGCTTTCTTT. Encoded protein: CASRPAGGAEAFF.